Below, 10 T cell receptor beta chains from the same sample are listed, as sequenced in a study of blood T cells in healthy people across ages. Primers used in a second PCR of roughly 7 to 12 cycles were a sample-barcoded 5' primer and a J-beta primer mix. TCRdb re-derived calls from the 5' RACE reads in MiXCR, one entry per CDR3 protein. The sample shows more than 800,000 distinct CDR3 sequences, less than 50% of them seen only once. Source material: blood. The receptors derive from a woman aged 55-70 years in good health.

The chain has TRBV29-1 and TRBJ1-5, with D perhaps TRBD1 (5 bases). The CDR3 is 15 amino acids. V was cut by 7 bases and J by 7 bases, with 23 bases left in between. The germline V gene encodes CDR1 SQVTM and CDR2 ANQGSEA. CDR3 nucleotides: TGCAGCGCCCAACAGGCGCAATCCGCCAACCAGCCCCAGCATTTT. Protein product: CSAQQAQSANQPQHF.

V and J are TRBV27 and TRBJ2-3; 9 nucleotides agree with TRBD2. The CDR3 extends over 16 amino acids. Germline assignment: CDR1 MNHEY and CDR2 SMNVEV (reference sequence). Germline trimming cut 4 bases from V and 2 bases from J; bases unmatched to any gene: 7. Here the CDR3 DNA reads TGTGCCAGCAGTTCCCCGCGGGAGGGACTCACAGATACGCAGTATTTT. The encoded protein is CASSSPREGLTDTQYF.

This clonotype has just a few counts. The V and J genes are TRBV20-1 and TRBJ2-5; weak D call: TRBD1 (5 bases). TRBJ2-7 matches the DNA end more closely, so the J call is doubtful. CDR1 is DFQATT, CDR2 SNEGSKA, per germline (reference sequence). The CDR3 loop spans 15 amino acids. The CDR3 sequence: CSARDLGQGAYEQYF. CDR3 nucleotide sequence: TGCAGTGCTAGAGATCTGGGCCAGGGCGCCTACGAGCAGTACTTC.

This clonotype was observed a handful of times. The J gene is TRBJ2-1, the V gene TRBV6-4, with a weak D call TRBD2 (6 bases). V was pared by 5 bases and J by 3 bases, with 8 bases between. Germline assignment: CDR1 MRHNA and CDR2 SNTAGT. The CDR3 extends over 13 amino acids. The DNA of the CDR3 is TGTGCCAGCAGTAGCGGGTTCTACAATGAGCAGTTCTTC. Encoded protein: CASSSGFYNEQFF.

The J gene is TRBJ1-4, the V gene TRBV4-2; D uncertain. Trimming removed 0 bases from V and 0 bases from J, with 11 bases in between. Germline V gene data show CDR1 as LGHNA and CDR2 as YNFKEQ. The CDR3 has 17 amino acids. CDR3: CASSQDGGGTTNEKLFF. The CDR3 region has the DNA TGTGCCAGCAGCCAAGATGGAGGAGGGACAACTAATGAAAAACTGTTTTTT.

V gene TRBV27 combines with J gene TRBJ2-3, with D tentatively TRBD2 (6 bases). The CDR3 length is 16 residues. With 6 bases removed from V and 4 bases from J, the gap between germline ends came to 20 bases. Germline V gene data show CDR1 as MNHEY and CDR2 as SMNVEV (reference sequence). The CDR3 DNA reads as TGTGCCAGCAGCGGGGGAAACAGATTCGACCCAGATACGCAGTATTTT. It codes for CASSGGNRFDPDTQYF.

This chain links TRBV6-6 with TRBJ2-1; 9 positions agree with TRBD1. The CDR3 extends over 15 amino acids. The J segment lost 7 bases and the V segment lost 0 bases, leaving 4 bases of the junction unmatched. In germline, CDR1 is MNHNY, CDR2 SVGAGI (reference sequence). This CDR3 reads CASSYSGQGLNEQFF. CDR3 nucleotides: TGTGCCAGCAGTTACTCAGGACAGGGGTTGAATGAGCAGTTCTTC.

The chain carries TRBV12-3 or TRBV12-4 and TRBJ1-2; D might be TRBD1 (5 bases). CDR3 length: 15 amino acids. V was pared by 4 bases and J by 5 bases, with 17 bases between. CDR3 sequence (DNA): TGTGCCAGCAGTTCCCGGGCCGGGGGTAGGTATGGCTACACCTTC. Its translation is CASSSRAGGRYGYTF.

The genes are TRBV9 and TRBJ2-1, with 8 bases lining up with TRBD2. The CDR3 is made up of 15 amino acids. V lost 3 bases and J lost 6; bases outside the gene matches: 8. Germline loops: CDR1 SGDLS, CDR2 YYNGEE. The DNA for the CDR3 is TGTGCCAGCAGCGAAAGCGGGAGTTTGGGCAATGAGCAGTTCTTC. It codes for CASSESGSLGNEQFF.

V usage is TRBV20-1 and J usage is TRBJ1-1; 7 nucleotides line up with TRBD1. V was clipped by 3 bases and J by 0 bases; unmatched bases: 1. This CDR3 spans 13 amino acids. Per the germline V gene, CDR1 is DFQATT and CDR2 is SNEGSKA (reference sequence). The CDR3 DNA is TGCAGTGCTAGGGACAGGATGAACACTGAAGCTTTCTTT. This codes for CSARDRMNTEAFF.